The 2 T cell receptor beta chains given below trace back to one sample, sequenced in a study of early T cells in non-severe SARS-CoV-2 infection. TCRdb itself ran the 5' RACE reads through MiXCR, one entry per CDR3 protein. In the table there are some 56,000 distinct CDR3 sequences, over 12% of which are singletons. The sample here was whole blood, taken at baseline. These receptors all come from an adult who was a healthcare worker with PCR-confirmed SARS-CoV-2 infection or an uninfected control (not recorded which).

V gene TRBV13 combines with J gene TRBJ2-1; 7 bases match TRBD1. The CDR3 is 15 residues long. Germline CDR1 reads PRHDT; CDR2 reads FYEKMQ (reference sequence). Unmatched junction bases numbered 6, after V lost 1 base and J lost 6 bases. The CDR3 DNA follows: TGTGCCAGCAGCTTAGAGGTGACAGGGCCCAATGAGCAGTTCTTC. Its protein is CASSLEVTGPNEQFF.

The chain uses TRBV5-1 and TRBJ1-6; no reliable D call. Per germline, CDR1 SGHRS and CDR2 YFSETQ. There are 16 residues in the CDR3. Trimming took 4 bases from V and 0 from J, leaving 11 bases between them. Here the CDR3 reads CASSPGEGSYNSPLHF. DNA for the CDR3: TGCGCCAGCAGCCCGGGTGAGGGCTCCTATAATTCACCCCTCCACTTT.